This passage covers 2 T cell receptor beta chains from one sample sequenced in a study of sequential checkpoint blockade in melanoma. The treatment here: randomized to nivolumab then ipilimumab (arm A) or the reverse (arm B). Assay used: immunoSEQ multiplex PCR; TCRdb lists only in-frame clones, some missing. The data contain approximately 21,000 clones, about 82% of them singletons. Source: CD8+ T cells sorted from blood (inferred from file names), taken from a patient given nivolumab and ipilimumab in sequence. The receptor source for this set is a human donor with melanoma.

This sequence joins TRBV11-2 and TRBJ2-1; a weak D match, TRBD2 (6 bases). V lost 1 base to trimming and J lost 8 bases, with 27 bases between them. This CDR3 is built from 19 residues. Germline CDR1 SGHAT, CDR2 FQNNGV. CDR3 sequence reads: CASSLGLFGGTGPSDEQFF. DNA of the CDR3: TGTGCCAGCAGCTTAGGCCTTTTTGGGGGGACGGGCCCTAGCGATGAGCAGTTCTTC.

J is TRBJ2-5 and V is TRBV29-1, with 7 bases identical to TRBD1. The CDR3 sequence is 15 residues long. With 4 bases clipped from V and 2 bases from J, the junction kept 10 bases outside the gene matches. The germline V gene encodes CDR1 SQVTM and CDR2 ANQGSEA. The DNA for the CDR3 is TGCAGCGTTGGAGGGGGCCCAGACAGTCAAGAGACCCAGTACTTC. Translation: CSVGGGPDSQETQYF.